The entry below gives a single T cell receptor beta chain sequence along with its context. Its antigen is currently unknown. The data belong to a study of cytomegalovirus exposure and HLA in healthy donors. Whole-study findings and limits: Productive status was seen about 87% or about 30% of the time for most TCR beta V segments in an earlier analysis. In a later analysis, TCR beta V- and J-gene trimming was associated with a missense DCLRE1C variant.

In germline, CDR1 is SGHNT, CDR2 YYREEE (reference sequence). The V gene lost 3 bases and the J gene lost 1 base, with 11 bases spanning the gap. There are 15 residues in the CDR3. PCR primers comprised 60 Vbeta and 13 Jbeta primers. The table came from immunoSEQ multiplex PCR; TCRdb's copy has only in-frame clones and leaves some out. The repertoire holds fewer than 150,000 clones, with around 72% as singletons. Sequencing was carried out using PBMCs. This TCR was sampled from a human donor in good health. The V call is TRBV5-4, the J call TRBJ1-5, with D tentatively TRBD1 (5 bases). The CDR3: CASSWGPWSNQPQHF. The CDR3 region has the DNA TGTGCCAGCAGCTGGGGCCCCTGGAGCAATCAGCCCCAGCATTTT.